The 5 T cell receptor beta chains in this list originate from one sample, sequenced in a study of post-analysis software for immune sequencing data. General study findings and limits: TRBV5-6, TRBV5-1 and TRBV20-1 were among 4 or 5 TRBV segments more frequent in patients than controls.

The authors incorporated unique molecular identifiers into the TCR beta cDNA libraries. From the PCR reads, TCRdb called clonotypes with MiXCR, one entry per CDR3 protein. The sample includes some 190,000 distinct CDR3 sequences, 25% to 30% of them seen just once. Their specific antigens are unknown. The sequencing input was blood. The receptors were gathered from a girl aged 2 to 17 with multiple sclerosis.

This clonotype was recorded many times. The V call is TRBV10-3, the J call TRBJ1-2, with D uncertain. V shed 8 bases and J shed 4 bases, with 5 bases lying between them. Germline CDR1 ENHRY, CDR2 SYGVKD. The CDR3 length is 10 residues. The CDR3 DNA is TGTGCCATCGGGTCCTATGGCTACACCTTC. Protein: CAIGSYGYTF.

This clonotype was detected a few times. The J gene is TRBJ2-7, the V gene TRBV2, with 8 bases that match TRBD1. Germline CDR1 is SNHLY and CDR2 is FYNNEI. This CDR3 is built from 16 residues. The V and J ends lost 7 bases and 5 bases, in that order; junction bases with no gene match: 16. The CDR3 DNA reads TGTGCCAGCATACGGTCCCTCGGACAGGGAGTGGACGAGCAGTACTTC. Residues: CASIRSLGQGVDEQYF. The complete variable domain, with remaining parts taken from reference TRBV2 and TRBJ2-7, reads EPEVTQTPSHQVTQMGQEVILRCVPISNHLYFYWYRQILGQKVEFLVSFYNNEISEKSEIFDDQFSVERPDGSNFTLKIRSTKLEDSAMYFCASIRSLGQGVDEQYFGPGTRLTVT.

The rearrangement links TRBV20-1 to TRBJ2-3; D gene unclear. V gave up 4 bases and J gave up 6 bases, with 5 bases separating them. The CDR3 sequence is 10 residues long. Germline V lookup: CDR1 DFQATT, CDR2 SNEGSKA (reference sequence). CDR3 amino acids: CSAIADTQYF. CDR3 DNA sequence: TGCAGTGCTATTGCGGATACGCAGTATTTT.

J is TRBJ1-6 and V is TRBV20-1; a possible D gene is TRBD1 (5 bases). The V end lost 6 bases, the J end lost 14 bases, and 29 bases lay between the germline ends. The CDR3 is 16 amino acids. Looked up from germline, CDR1 is DFQATT and CDR2 is SNEGSKA (reference sequence). The CDR3 loop is CSALTPQDTAESTLHF. DNA of the CDR3: TGCAGTGCCCTTACTCCACAGGACACCGCGGAATCCACCCTCCACTTT.

Details on this clonotype: This may be a read error, as it is one base from a much larger clone. The chain recombines TRBV11-2 with TRBJ2-1, with 8 bases fitting TRBD2. V was pared by 4 bases and J by 12 bases, with 11 bases of the junction left unmatched. Germline CDR1 and CDR2: SGHAT and FQNNGV. The CDR3 length is 14 residues. CDR3 coding DNA: TGTGCCAGCAGCTCCCCCCCACTAGCGGATGGGCAGTTCTTC. It encodes CASSSPPLADGQFF.